The rows below give T cell receptor beta chains drawn from one sample of a study of shared clonotypes between healthy human individuals. The data were produced by immunoSEQ multiplex PCR, yet TCRdb's version contains in-frame clones alone and is incomplete. The sample consists of more than 2 million clones, approximately 95% of them appearing once. The sample was naive CD4+ T cells sorted from blood. The receptors originated from a man younger than 35 in good health. The CDR3 runs from the conserved cysteine through the conserved F or W. The D gene is left open where the match is weak. Clone size appears in some rows only: once, few, many, or a class for an expanded clone.

j_gene: TRBJ1-2
abundance: NA
d_gene: NA
v_gene: TRBV7-2
CDR3aa: CASSLPGRRNYGYTF
CDR3nt: TGTGCCAGCAGCTTACCTGGGCGGCGGAACTATGGCTACACCTTC

j_gene: TRBJ2-7
abundance: once
d_gene: TRBD1
v_gene: TRBV6-5
CDR3aa: CASRGQGIVEQYF
CDR3nt: TGTGCCAGCAGGGGACAGGGGATCGTAGAGCAGTACTTC

j_gene: TRBJ1-3
abundance: NA
d_gene: NA
v_gene: TRBV7-9
CDR3aa: CASSSPRDISGNTIYF
CDR3nt: TGTGCCAGCAGCTCACCTCGGGACATTTCTGGAAACACCATATATTTT

j_gene: TRBJ1-1
abundance: NA
d_gene: NA
v_gene: TRBV27
CDR3aa: CASSRLPGVVTEAFF
CDR3nt: TGTGCCAGCAGTCGACTCCCAGGGGTAGTCACTGAAGCTTTCTTT

j_gene: TRBJ2-7
abundance: NA
d_gene: TRBD2
v_gene: TRBV28
CDR3aa: CASSSRRLAGVSSYEQYF
CDR3nt: TGTGCCAGCAGTTCCCGCCGACTAGCGGGGGTAAGCTCCTACGAGCAGTACTTC

j_gene: TRBJ1-1
abundance: NA
d_gene: TRBD1
v_gene: TRBV6-5
CDR3aa: CASRAPGQTNTEAFF
CDR3nt: TGTGCCAGCAGAGCCCCGGGACAGACGAACACTGAAGCTTTCTTT

j_gene: TRBJ2-7
abundance: NA
d_gene: NA
v_gene: TRBV28
CDR3aa: CASSLKGYEQYF
CDR3nt: TGTGCCAGCAGTTTAAAAGGCTACGAGCAGTACTTC

j_gene: TRBJ2-5
abundance: NA
d_gene: TRBD1
v_gene: TRBV11-2
CDR3aa: CASSSRGQEYF
CDR3nt: TGTGCCAGCAGCTCTCGGGGACAGGAGTACTTC

j_gene: TRBJ2-7
abundance: NA
d_gene: TRBD1
v_gene: TRBV7-9
CDR3aa: CASSSGDSWNPFPYAQYF
CDR3nt: TGTGCCAGCAGCTCAGGGGACAGCTGGAACCCTTTCCCTTACGCGCAGTACTTC

j_gene: TRBJ1-2
abundance: NA
d_gene: NA
v_gene: TRBV27
CDR3aa: CASSYRETGNYGYTF
CDR3nt: TGTGCCAGCAGTTACAGGGAGACGGGTAACTATGGCTACACCTTC

j_gene: TRBJ2-3
abundance: NA
d_gene: NA
v_gene: TRBV7-2
CDR3aa: CASSLTSSFATDTQYF
CDR3nt: TGTGCCAGCAGCTTAACTAGCAGTTTTGCTACAGATACGCAGTATTTT

j_gene: TRBJ2-7
abundance: NA
d_gene: NA
v_gene: TRBV28
CDR3aa: CASKLSAYEQYF
CDR3nt: TGTGCCAGCAAATTATCGGCCTACGAGCAGTACTTC

j_gene: TRBJ2-5
abundance: NA
d_gene: TRBD1
v_gene: TRBV5-1
CDR3aa: CASSPYSTDRGRNF
CDR3nt: TGCGCCAGCAGCCCTTACTCAACTGACAGGGGGAGGAACTTC

j_gene: TRBJ2-1
abundance: NA
d_gene: NA
v_gene: TRBV5-1
CDR3aa: CASSANLEQFF
CDR3nt: TGCGCCAGCAGCGCAAACCTGGAGCAGTTCTTC

j_gene: TRBJ1-3
abundance: NA
d_gene: TRBD1
v_gene: TRBV4-1
CDR3aa: CASSHGTGSGNTIYF
CDR3nt: TGCGCCAGCAGCCACGGGACAGGGTCTGGAAACACCATATATTTT

j_gene: TRBJ2-5
abundance: NA
d_gene: TRBD1
v_gene: TRBV18
CDR3aa: CASSPRGLFTETQYF
CDR3nt: TGTGCCAGCTCACCGAGGGGGCTTTTCACCGAGACCCAGTACTTC

j_gene: TRBJ2-7
abundance: NA
d_gene: TRBD2
v_gene: TRBV7-2
CDR3aa: CASSPLAGGPYEQYF
CDR3nt: TGTGCCAGCAGCCCACTAGCGGGAGGACCCTACGAGCAGTACTTC

j_gene: TRBJ1-5
abundance: NA
d_gene: TRBD1
v_gene: TRBV7-2
CDR3aa: CASSYQGASNQPQHF
CDR3nt: TGTGCCAGCAGCTATCAGGGGGCGAGCAATCAGCCCCAGCATTTT

j_gene: TRBJ1-1
abundance: NA
d_gene: NA
v_gene: TRBV5-1
CDR3aa: CASSLERGGGYGEAFF
CDR3nt: TGCGCCAGCAGCTTGGAACGAGGGGGTGGCTACGGAGAAGCTTTCTTT

j_gene: TRBJ1-2
abundance: NA
d_gene: NA
v_gene: TRBV18
CDR3aa: CASSPQGSSNYGYTF
CDR3nt: TGTGCCAGCTCACCACAGGGAAGTTCTAACTATGGCTACACCTTC

j_gene: TRBJ2-2
abundance: NA
d_gene: NA
v_gene: TRBV5-1
CDR3aa: CASSLVPGMTGELFF
CDR3nt: TGCGCCAGCAGCTTGGTTCCAGGGATGACCGGGGAGCTGTTTTTT

j_gene: TRBJ2-1
abundance: NA
d_gene: NA
v_gene: TRBV5-6
CDR3aa: CASRVIGSPEQFF
CDR3nt: TGTGCCAGCAGAGTTATAGGTTCCCCTGAGCAGTTCTTC

j_gene: TRBJ2-7
abundance: NA
d_gene: TRBD2
v_gene: TRBV5-1
CDR3aa: CASGLLAGDQEQYF
CDR3nt: TGCGCCAGCGGACTCTTAGCGGGAGACCAGGAGCAGTACTTC

j_gene: TRBJ1-3
abundance: NA
d_gene: NA
v_gene: TRBV5-6
CDR3aa: CASSFRVLGFGNTIYF
CDR3nt: TGTGCCAGCAGCTTCAGGGTGTTGGGTTTTGGAAACACCATATATTTT

j_gene: TRBJ1-2
abundance: NA
d_gene: NA
v_gene: TRBV15
CDR3aa: CATSRGALSGGYTF
CDR3nt: TGTGCCACCAGCAGAGGGGCTCTCTCGGGCGGCTACACCTTC

j_gene: TRBJ2-1
abundance: once
d_gene: NA
v_gene: TRBV18
CDR3aa: CASSPPGVTYNEQFF
CDR3nt: TGTGCCAGCTCACCACCTGGGGTCACTTACAATGAGCAGTTCTTC